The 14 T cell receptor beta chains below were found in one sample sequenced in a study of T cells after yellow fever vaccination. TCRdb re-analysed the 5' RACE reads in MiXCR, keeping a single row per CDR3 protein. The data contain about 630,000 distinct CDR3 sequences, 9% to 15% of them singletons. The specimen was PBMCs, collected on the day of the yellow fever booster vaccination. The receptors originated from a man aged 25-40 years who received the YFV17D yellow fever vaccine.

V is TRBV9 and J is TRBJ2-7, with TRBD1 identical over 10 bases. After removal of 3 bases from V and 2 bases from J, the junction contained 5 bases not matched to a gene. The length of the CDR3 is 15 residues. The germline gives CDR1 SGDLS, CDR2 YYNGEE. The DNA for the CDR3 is TGTGCCAGCAGCGCTGGACAGGGGGGCACCTACGAGCAGTACTTC. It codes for CASSAGQGGTYEQYF.

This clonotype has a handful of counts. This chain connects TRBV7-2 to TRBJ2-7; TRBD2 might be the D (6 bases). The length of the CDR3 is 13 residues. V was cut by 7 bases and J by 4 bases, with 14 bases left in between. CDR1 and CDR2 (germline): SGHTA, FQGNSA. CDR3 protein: CASTPGTSYEQYF. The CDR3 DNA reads TGTGCCAGCACGCCGGGGACTTCTTACGAGCAGTACTTC.

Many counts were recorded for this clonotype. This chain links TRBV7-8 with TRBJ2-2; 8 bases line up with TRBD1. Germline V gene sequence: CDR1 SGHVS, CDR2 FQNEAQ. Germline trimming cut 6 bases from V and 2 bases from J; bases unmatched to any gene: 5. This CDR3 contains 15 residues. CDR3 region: CASRPGTGNTGELFF. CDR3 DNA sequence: TGTGCCAGCAGGCCCGGGACAGGCAACACCGGGGAGCTGTTTTTT.

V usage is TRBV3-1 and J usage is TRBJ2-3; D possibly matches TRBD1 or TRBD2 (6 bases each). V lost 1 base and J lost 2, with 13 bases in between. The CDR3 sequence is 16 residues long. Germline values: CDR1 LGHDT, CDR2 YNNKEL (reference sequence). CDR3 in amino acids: CASSQVGGGFTDTQYF. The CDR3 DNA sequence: TGTGCCAGCAGCCAAGTAGGAGGGGGTTTCACAGATACGCAGTATTTT.

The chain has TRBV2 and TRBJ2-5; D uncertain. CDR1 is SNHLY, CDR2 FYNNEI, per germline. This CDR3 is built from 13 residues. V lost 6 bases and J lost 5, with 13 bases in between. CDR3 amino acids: CASSEDRRETQYF. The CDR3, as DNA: TGTGCCAGCAGCGAGGATAGAAGGGAGACCCAGTACTTC.

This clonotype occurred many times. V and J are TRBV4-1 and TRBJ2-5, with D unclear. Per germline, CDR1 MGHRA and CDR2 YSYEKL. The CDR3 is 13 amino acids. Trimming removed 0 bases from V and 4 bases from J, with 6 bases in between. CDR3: CASSQDWSETQYF. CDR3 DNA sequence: TGCGCCAGCAGCCAAGATTGGTCAGAGACCCAGTACTTC.

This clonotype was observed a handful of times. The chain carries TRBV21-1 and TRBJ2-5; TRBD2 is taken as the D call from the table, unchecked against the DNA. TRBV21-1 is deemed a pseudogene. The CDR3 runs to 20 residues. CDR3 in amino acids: CASSKGGPEGRRGTQETQYF. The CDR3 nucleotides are TGTGCCAGCAGCAAAGGGGGCCCAGAGGGAAGGCGAGGAACCCAAGAGACCCAGTACTTC.

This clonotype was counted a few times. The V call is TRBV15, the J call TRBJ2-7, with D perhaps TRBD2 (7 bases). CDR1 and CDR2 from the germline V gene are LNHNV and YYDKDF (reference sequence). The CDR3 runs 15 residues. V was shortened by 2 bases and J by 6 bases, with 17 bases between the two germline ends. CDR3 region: CATSRTQGSGGEQYF. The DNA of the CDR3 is TGTGCCACCAGCAGAACGCAGGGGTCGGGGGGCGAGCAGTACTTC. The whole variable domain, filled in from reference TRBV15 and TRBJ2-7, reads DAMVIQNPRYQVTQFGKPVTLSCSQTLNHNVMYWYQQKSSQAPKLLFHYYDKDFNNEADTPDNFQSRRPNTSFCFLDIRSPGLGDTAMYLCATSRTQGSGGEQYFGPGTRLTVT.

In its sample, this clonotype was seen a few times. CDR3 bases: TGCGCCAGCAGCCAGACTAGCGGGAGGGAGACCCAGTACTTC. It encodes CASSQTSGRETQYF. The chain joins TRBV5-1 to TRBJ2-5, with TRBD2 identical over 13 bases. There are 14 residues in the CDR3. CDR1 is SGHRS and CDR2 is YFSETQ in the germline V gene. Trimming removed 4 bases from V and 5 bases from J; junction bases left unmatched: 2.

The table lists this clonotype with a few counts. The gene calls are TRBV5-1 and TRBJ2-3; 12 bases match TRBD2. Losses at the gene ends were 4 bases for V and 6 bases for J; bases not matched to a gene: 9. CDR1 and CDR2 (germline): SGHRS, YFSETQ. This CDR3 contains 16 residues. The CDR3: CASSLTPTSGRDTQYF. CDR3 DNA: TGCGCCAGCAGCCTAACACCAACTAGCGGGAGGGATACGCAGTATTTT.

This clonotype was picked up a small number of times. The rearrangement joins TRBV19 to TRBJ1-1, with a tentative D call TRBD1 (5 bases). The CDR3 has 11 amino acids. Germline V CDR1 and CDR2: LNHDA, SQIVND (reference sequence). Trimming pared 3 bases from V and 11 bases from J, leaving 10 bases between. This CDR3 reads CASSISRVAFF. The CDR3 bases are TGTGCCAGTAGTATTTCCAGGGTTGCTTTCTTT.

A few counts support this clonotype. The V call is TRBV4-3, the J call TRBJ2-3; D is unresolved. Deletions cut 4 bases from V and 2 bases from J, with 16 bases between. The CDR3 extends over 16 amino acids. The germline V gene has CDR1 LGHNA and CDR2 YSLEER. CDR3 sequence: CASSPKGTWDTDTQYF. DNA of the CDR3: TGCGCCAGCAGCCCCAAGGGCACGTGGGACACAGATACGCAGTATTTT.

The CDR3, as DNA: TGTGCCATCAGTGGGGGACTAGTTCTTGACACCGGGGAGCTGTTTTTT. It specifies CAISGGLVLDTGELFF. V usage is TRBV10-3 and J usage is TRBJ2-2, with TRBD2 matching 8 bases. This CDR3 comprises 16 residues. Germline V gene sequence: CDR1 ENHRY, CDR2 SYGVKD. V lost 4 bases and J lost 3; bases outside the gene matches: 7.

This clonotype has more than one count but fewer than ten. CDR3 in DNA: TGTGCCAGCAGTTTTGGGAGGTTGCCCTACAATGAGCAGTTCTTC. Its translation is CASSFGRLPYNEQFF. The rearrangement links TRBV6-2 or TRBV6-3 to TRBJ2-1; tentative D call: TRBD2 (6 bases). The CDR3 extends over 15 amino acids. Germline values: CDR1 MNHEY, CDR2 SVGEGT. V lost 4 bases to trimming and J lost 2 bases, with 12 bases between them.